This entry lists 10 T cell receptor beta chains sequenced from one sample in a study of blood T cell repertoires in COVID-19 (dated by TCRdb to the early 2020s). Preparation of the library involved the immunoSEQ multiplex PCR assay. The table was pulled from immuneACCESS by TCRdb, which kept in-frame rearrangements only. Such tables lose some clones; where checked, under half of the loss comes from unresolved V genes, and the rest has no known cause. The sample table lists some 220,000 clones, 83% of them with a count of one. The ten largest clones take up around 1.3% of the sample. Sequenced material: peripheral blood. The receptors stem from a young woman with COVID-19, enrolled during active disease.

This clone was counted a single time. The chain joins TRBV5-4 to TRBJ2-3; no clear D gene. Germline V gene data show CDR1 as SGHNT and CDR2 as YYREEE (reference sequence). V lost 0 bases, J lost 2 bases, and 4 bases lay in between. The CDR3 covers 13 residues. CDR3 nucleotide sequence: TGTGCCAGCAGCTTGGATCACACAGATACGCAGTATTTT. Residues: CASSLDHTDTQYF.

With respect to this clone: A read error may account for a junction end that differs from germline. V gene TRBV20-1 combines with J gene TRBJ2-7, with D possibly TRBD2 on 5 matching bases. In germline, CDR1 is DFQATT, CDR2 SNEGSKA (reference sequence). This CDR3 is built from 11 residues. The DNA for the CDR3 is TGCAGTGCTAGAGACCGCGGGCTCCTGCTCTTC. Its translation: CSARDRGLLLF.

The chain is built from TRBV18 and TRBJ1-6, with TRBD1 as a possible D gene (6 bases). V shed 3 bases and J shed 5 bases, with 14 bases lying between them. CDR3 length: 16 amino acids. The germline V gene encodes CDR1 KGHSH and CDR2 LQKENI. As DNA, the CDR3 is TGTGCCAGCTCACCTCCCGGGGGGGCTAATAATTCACCCCTCCACTTT. This codes for CASSPPGGANNSPLHF.

V gene TRBV15 combines with J gene TRBJ1-5, with 7 bases lining up with TRBD1. Losses at the gene ends were 0 bases for V and 5 bases for J; bases not matched to a gene: 4. Germline V gives CDR1 LNHNV, CDR2 YYDKDF (reference sequence). The CDR3 length is 15 residues. CDR3 sequence (DNA): TGTGCCACCAGCAGAGATATAACAGGGGATCAGCCCCAGCATTTT. Translation gives CATSRDITGDQPQHF.

The genes are TRBV4-3 and TRBJ1-4, with 11 bases identical to TRBD1. The CDR3 is 15 residues long. The germline CDR1 and CDR2 sequences are LGHNA and YSLEER. The junction had 3 bases not matched to a gene; V was cut back by 3 bases and J by 6 bases. The CDR3 DNA sequence: TGCGCCAGCAGCCAGGGGACAGGGGGAGATGAAAAACTGTTTTTT. It encodes CASSQGTGGDEKLFF.

The chain links TRBV3-1 (or the pseudogene TRBV3-2) to TRBJ2-5, with D unclear. The CDR3 runs to 14 residues. Trimming took 0 bases from V and 5 from J, leaving 10 bases between them. Germline CDR1 LGHDT, CDR2 YNNKEL (reference sequence). In DNA, the CDR3 is TGTGCCAGCAGCCAAGACGTCAGTCAGGAGACCCAGTACTTC. It codes for CASSQDVSQETQYF.

J is TRBJ1-1 and V is TRBV15; D is possibly TRBD1 (5 bases). The CDR3 covers 16 residues. Trimming removed 1 base at V and 4 bases at J, with 16 bases between. Germline V gene sequence: CDR1 LNHNV, CDR2 YYDKDF (reference sequence). The CDR3 loop is CATSRGGEQDGTEAFF. The CDR3 nucleotides are TGTGCCACCAGCAGAGGGGGTGAACAGGACGGCACTGAAGCTTTCTTT.

The rearrangement links TRBV5-6 to TRBJ2-7; TRBD2 matches at 7 bases. Germline CDR1 and CDR2: SGHDT and YYEEEE. V shed 0 bases and J 5 bases; nucleotides not matched to a gene: 8. This CDR3 comprises 15 residues. The CDR3 DNA follows: TGTGCCAGCAGCTTGGTGCGGGAGCCCCACCACGAGCAGTACTTC. Its translation is CASSLVREPHHEQYF.

The J gene is TRBJ1-5, the V gene TRBV19, with a weak D call TRBD1 (5 bases). The CDR3 spans 15 residues. Germline loops: CDR1 LNHDA, CDR2 SQIVND (reference sequence). V lost 3 bases to trimming and J lost 3 bases, with 12 bases between them. The CDR3: CASSIVGGTNQPQHF. CDR3 in DNA: TGTGCCAGTAGTATCGTTGGGGGGACCAATCAGCCCCAGCATTTT.

The chain carries TRBV23-1 and TRBJ1-2; no reliable D call. TRBV23-1 is an ORF for which the function is uncertain. Between the trimmed V and J ends, which lost 4 bases and 5 bases, there was a span of 26 bases. The CDR3 covers 18 residues. The CDR3 nucleotides are TGCGCCAGCAGTCCCCCCGCGAGGCCAGGAGGAGGGAAATATGGCTACACCTTC. Translation gives CASSPPARPGGGKYGYTF.